This T cell receptor (beta chain) appears in the sequencing data of a study of high-grade serous ovarian cancer treatment subgroups. Study-level background: Samples averaged roughly 15,000 reads and thousands of unique TCR beta rearrangements. Regarding the study as a whole: Spatial context was lost because tumors were sequenced in bulk. The analyses considered CDR3 and ignored CDR1 and CDR2.

Generated by immunoSEQ multiplex PCR, the TCRdb table keeps only in-frame clones and is missing some. The table shows about 33,000 clones, with roughly three quarters occurring only once. About this clone itself: The antigen is undetermined.

Tumor samples were taken before definitive surgery or chemotherapy. The receptor's source is a human donor with high-grade serous ovarian cancer. The sequenced material came from tumor tissue.

CDR3 coding DNA: TGTGCCAGCAGCTTCGGAGGGTCGGAATTGGAGACCCAGTACTTC. Its translation: CASSFGGSELETQYF. The chain employs TRBV7-2 and TRBJ2-5; D possibly corresponds to TRBD2 (6 bases). V was cut by 3 bases and J by 5 bases, with 16 bases left in between. The germline V gene has CDR1 SGHTA and CDR2 FQGNSA. This CDR3 comprises 15 residues.